This TCR beta chain was captured in a study of T cell responses to AZD1222 COVID-19 vaccine. Clones were sequenced by immunoSEQ multiplex PCR, and TCRdb holds only the in-frame ones, with some missing. The sample gives about 120,000 clones, approximately 92% of which show up once; more than 13% is in the top ten. The J segment lost 4 bases and the V segment lost 6 bases, leaving 11 bases of the junction unmatched. Germline V lookup: CDR1 SGHVS, CDR2 FNYEAQ. This CDR3 is 15 amino acids long. The chain uses TRBV7-6 and TRBJ2-5, with TRBD2 identical over 7 bases. The sequences come from peripheral blood, collected on day 0 of AZD1222 vaccination. This clonotype was sampled from an adult in good health. The CDR3 DNA is TGTGCCAGCAGTAAGCGGGGCGGCCGAGTAGAGACCCAGTACTTC. Translation: CASSKRGGRVETQYF.